A single sample gave rise to the 19 T cell receptor beta chains below, sequenced in a study of T cells in Graves' hyperthyroidism and ophthalmopathy. Amplification targeted TCR beta CDR3 regions from RNA transcripts. Primed by the HTBI set, a first-round RT-PCR was run on the TCR CDR3. TCRdb re-analysed the multiplex PCR reads in MiXCR, keeping a single row per CDR3 protein. The sample lists 490,000 or so distinct CDR3 sequences, around a fifth occurring once. Source material: blood. The receptors come from a woman in her 70s with Graves' ophthalmopathy.

The rearrangement links TRBV7-9 to TRBJ1-1; TRBD1 matches at 7 bases. V lost 0 bases and J lost 6; bases outside the gene matches: 13. This CDR3 contains 17 residues. CDR1 is SEHNR and CDR2 is FQNEAQ in the germline V gene (reference sequence). DNA of the CDR3: TGTGCCAGCAGCTTAGCTGGCAGGGGGGGATTTACGGCTGAAGCTTTCTTT. Translated: CASSLAGRGGFTAEAFF.

The rearrangement uses TRBV4-1 and TRBJ1-5; D ambiguous. The V end lost 0 bases, the J end lost 0 bases, and 6 bases lay between the germline ends. This CDR3 spans 15 amino acids. From germline, CDR1 is MGHRA and CDR2 YSYEKL. The CDR3 DNA is TGCGCCAGCAGCCAAGATTTGTCTAGCAATCAGCCCCAGCATTTT. Its translation: CASSQDLSSNQPQHF.

The chain recombines TRBV6-1 with TRBJ1-2; D remains ambiguous. This CDR3 region has 14 residues. V lost 0 bases, J lost 8 bases, and 13 bases lay in between. Germline V gene data show CDR1 as MNHNS and CDR2 as SASEGT. The CDR3 region is CASSEAGGGLGYTF. CDR3 sequence (DNA): TGTGCCAGCAGTGAAGCCGGAGGAGGATTAGGCTACACCTTC.

This clonotype was seen ten or more times. The chain uses TRBV2 and TRBJ1-1; D is uncertain. V shed 6 bases and J shed 0 bases, with 8 bases lying between them. This CDR3 region has 13 residues. The germline V gene encodes CDR1 SNHLY and CDR2 FYNNEI. For the CDR3, the DNA is TGTGCCAGCAGGGTACAGATGAACACTGAAGCTTTCTTT. Its protein is CASRVQMNTEAFF.

The V gene is TRBV20-1, the J gene TRBJ1-1; tentative D call: TRBD1 (5 bases). The V end was cut by 3 bases, the J end by 4 bases, with 18 bases between. This CDR3 spans 15 amino acids. Germline V gene lookup returns CDR1 DFQATT and CDR2 SNEGSKA (reference sequence). DNA of the CDR3: TGCAGTGCTAGTTGGGGGGGAGCCTTGACCACTGAAGCTTTCTTT. This translates into CSASWGGALTTEAFF.

This clonotype was counted only a few times. V usage is TRBV28 and J usage is TRBJ1-4, with TRBD1 as a possible D gene (5 bases). The V gene's germline CDR1 is MDHEN and CDR2 SYDVKM. This CDR3 has 15 residues. Trimming removed 5 bases at V and 7 bases at J, with 17 bases between. The CDR3 DNA follows: TGTGCCAGCAGTCCAAGACAGTATAGGTTTGAAAAACTGTTTTTT. As protein: CASSPRQYRFEKLFF.

The chain carries TRBV20-1 and TRBJ1-1; 9 bases fit TRBD1. After removal of 5 bases from V and 7 bases from J, the junction contained 8 bases not matched to a gene. Germline CDR1 is DFQATT and CDR2 is SNEGSKA (reference sequence). The CDR3 has 13 amino acids. CDR3 nucleotide sequence: TGCAGTGCTTCCGGGACAGGGATAGTTGAAGCTTTCTTT. Protein: CSASGTGIVEAFF.

This clonotype was found a few times. V and J are TRBV7-8 and TRBJ1-5; D possibly corresponds to TRBD1 (5 bases). The CDR3 has 14 residues. The V and J ends lost 2 bases and 5 bases respectively, with 10 bases between them. CDR1 and CDR2 (germline): SGHVS, FQNEAQ. For the CDR3, the DNA is TGTGCCAGCAGCTTACAAAGCAGGGATCAGCCCCAGCATTTT. It codes for CASSLQSRDQPQHF. Drawing the rest from reference TRBV7-8 and TRBJ1-5, the complete variable domain is GAGVSQSPRYKVAKRGQDVALRCDPISGHVSLFWYQQALGQGPEFLTYFQNEAQLDKSGLPSDRFFAERPEGSVSTLKIQRTQQEDSAVYLCASSLQSRDQPQHFGDGTRLSIL.

The table lists this clonotype with many counts. The chain uses TRBV2 and TRBJ2-7, with D hard to call. V was trimmed by 4 bases and J by 2 bases, leaving 12 bases between them. The germline V gene encodes CDR1 SNHLY and CDR2 FYNNEI. There are 14 residues in the CDR3. In nucleotides, the CDR3 is TGTGCCAGCAGTGGAGTAGCTAAAACCTACGAGCAGTACTTC. Amino acids: CASSGVAKTYEQYF.

The gene calls are TRBV29-1 and TRBJ2-1; 7 nucleotides agree with TRBD1. The CDR3 has 13 residues. V shed 3 bases, J shed 8 bases, and the junction held 7 bases outside the gene matches. CDR1 is SQVTM, CDR2 ANQGSEA, per germline. CDR3 sequence: CSVDGDRDDEQFF. CDR3 nucleotide sequence: TGCAGCGTTGACGGTGACAGGGATGATGAGCAGTTCTTC.

The J gene is TRBJ1-6, the V gene TRBV13, with D unclear. CDR1 is PRHDT and CDR2 is FYEKMQ in the germline V gene (reference sequence). The CDR3 loop spans 11 amino acids. Trimming left V 3 bases short and J 14 bases short, with 8 bases between. The CDR3: CASSFGKSLHF. The CDR3 nucleotides are TGTGCCAGCAGCTTTGGGAAATCCCTCCACTTT.

The V gene is TRBV5-4, the J gene TRBJ2-4; D is undetermined. In germline, CDR1 is SGHNT, CDR2 YYREEE (reference sequence). The CDR3 consists of 16 residues. Trimming removed 4 bases at V and 0 bases at J, with 14 bases between. The CDR3 protein is CASSVENELAKNIQYF. CDR3 nucleotide sequence: TGTGCCAGCAGCGTCGAAAACGAACTAGCCAAAAACATTCAGTACTTC.

In its sample, this clonotype was seen a few times. This chain joins TRBV18 and TRBJ1-1; the D gene is possibly TRBD1 (5 bases). CDR1 and CDR2 from the germline V gene are KGHSH and LQKENI. With 5 bases removed from V and 4 bases from J, the gap between germline ends came to 17 bases. CDR3 size: 15 residues. The CDR3 sequence: CASSRSPGVGTEAFF. CDR3 DNA sequence: TGTGCCAGCTCAAGGAGCCCGGGGGTCGGCACTGAAGCTTTCTTT.

As concerns this clonotype: It may be a read error: a sequence one base away is much more abundant. This chain joins TRBV12-3 or TRBV12-4 and TRBJ2-5; a weak D match, TRBD2 (7 bases). CDR3 length: 15 residues. CDR3 coding DNA: TGTGCCAGCAGCCTTATAGGGGGGGAACAAGAGGCCCAGTACTTC. Its translation: CASSLIGGEQEAQYF.

This clonotype has more than one count but fewer than ten. The rearrangement uses TRBV10-3 and TRBJ2-7; 14 nucleotides match TRBD2. Per the germline V gene, CDR1 is ENHRY and CDR2 is SYGVKD. The CDR3 is 17 residues long. The ends lost 7 bases at V and 6 bases at J; junction bases unmatched: 14. The CDR3 DNA reads as TGTGCCATCAACCCCGGGACTAGCGGGAGAGTCGTCGGCGAGCAGTACTTC. As protein: CAINPGTSGRVVGEQYF.

This clonotype was seen repeatedly, ten times or more. This chain links TRBV12-3 or TRBV12-4 with TRBJ1-3; no firm D call. This CDR3 region has 13 residues. The V gene lost 3 bases and the J gene lost 3 bases, with 6 bases spanning the gap. The CDR3 reads CASSFRGGNTIYF. The CDR3 region has the DNA TGTGCCAGCAGTTTTCGGGGTGGAAACACCATATATTTT.

For this clonotype: No conserved phenylalanine or tryptophan ends this CDR3, so it is likely a read error. The gene calls are TRBV6-1 and TRBJ2-3; TRBD1 matches at 7 bases. The CDR3 loop spans 15 amino acids. Germline values: CDR1 MNHNS, CDR2 SASEGT. Losses at the gene ends were 6 bases for V and 2 bases for J; bases not matched to a gene: 8. CDR3 bases: TGTGCCAGCAGCCGGACAGGAATTACCACAGATACGCAGTATCTT. Its translation: CASSRTGITTDTQYL.

This clonotype showed up just a few times. V usage is TRBV29-1 and J usage is TRBJ2-5, with TRBD1 matching 9 bases. J was trimmed by 4 bases and V by 5 bases; bases with no gene match: 8. The CDR3 covers 14 residues. Germline CDR1 reads SQVTM; CDR2 reads ANQGSEA. CDR3 protein: CSVQRQGGRETQYF. DNA for the CDR3: TGCAGCGTTCAAAGACAGGGGGGAAGAGAGACCCAGTACTTC.

V and J are TRBV27 and TRBJ1-6; 7 nucleotides agree with TRBD1. Trimming removed 6 bases from V and 10 bases from J; junction bases left unmatched: 6. Germline-derived CDR1 and CDR2 are MNHEY and SMNVEV (reference sequence). The CDR3 length is 13 residues. The DNA of the CDR3 is TGTGCCAGCAGACGGGACAGTCAATCACCCCTCCACTTT. This codes for CASRRDSQSPLHF.